There are many counts of the clone carrying this T cell receptor (beta chain). Its antigen is unknown. TCR beta CDR3 regions were amplified from RNA. The HTBI set primed first-round TCR CDR3 RT-PCR. Using its own MiXCR run on the multiplex PCR reads, TCRdb lists one record per CDR3 protein. The sample includes 300,000 to 350,000 distinct CDR3 sequences, under 25% seen only once; the top ten take less than 65%. The data derive from a study of T cells in Graves' hyperthyroidism and ophthalmopathy. Study results and limitations: The majority of expanded thyroid clonotypes above 0.001 also appeared in blood.

V dropped 7 bases and J dropped 6; count of bases not matched to a gene: 19. Germline V CDR1 and CDR2: MDHEN, SYDVKM. The CDR3 contains 19 residues. Hyperthyroidism of Graves' type that showed no ophthalmopathy progression within 18 months was stable. V usage is TRBV28 and J usage is TRBJ2-3, with 13 bases identical to TRBD2. Sequencing was done on a sample of blood. This TCR derives from a woman between 45 and 60 years old with Graves' hyperthyroidism. The CDR3 region is CASTPVPRGLAGFWDTQYF. For the CDR3, the DNA is TGTGCCAGCACCCCGGTACCCCGGGGACTAGCGGGATTCTGGGATACGCAGTATTTT. Variable domain in full (rest from reference TRBV28 and TRBJ2-3): DVKVTQSSRYLVKRTGEKVFLECVQDMDHENMFWYRQDPGLGLRLIYFSYDVKMKEKGDIPEGYSVSREKKERFSLILESASTNQTSMYLCASTPVPRGLAGFWDTQYFGPGTRLTVL.